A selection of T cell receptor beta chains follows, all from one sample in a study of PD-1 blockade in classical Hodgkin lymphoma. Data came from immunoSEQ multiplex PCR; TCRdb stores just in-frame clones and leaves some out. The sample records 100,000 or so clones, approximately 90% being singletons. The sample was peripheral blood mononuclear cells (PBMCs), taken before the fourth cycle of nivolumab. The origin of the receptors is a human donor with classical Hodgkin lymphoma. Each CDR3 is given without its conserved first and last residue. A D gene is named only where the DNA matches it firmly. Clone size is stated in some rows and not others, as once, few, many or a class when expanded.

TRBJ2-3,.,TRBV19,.,ASRLTSITDTQY
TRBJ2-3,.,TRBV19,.,ASSEGDTDTQY
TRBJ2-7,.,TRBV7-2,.,ASSQGTGAHYEQY
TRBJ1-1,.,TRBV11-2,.,ASRRMNTEAF
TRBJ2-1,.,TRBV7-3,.,ASSLAVRGRSYNEQF
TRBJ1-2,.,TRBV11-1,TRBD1,ASSPRTGTYGYT
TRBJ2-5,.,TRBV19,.,ASNPFWGPQETQY
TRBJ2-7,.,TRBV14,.,ASSQGRGSEQY
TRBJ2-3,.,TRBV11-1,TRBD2,ASSLISSGVTDTQY
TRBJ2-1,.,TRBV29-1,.,SVRLDEQF
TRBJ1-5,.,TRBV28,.,ASSLNGQPQH
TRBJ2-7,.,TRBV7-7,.,ASSLRASYEQY
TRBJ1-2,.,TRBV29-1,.,SVDNRVGYT
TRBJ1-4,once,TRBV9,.,ASSVGGQATIEKLF
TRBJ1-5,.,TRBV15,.,ATSRYLVSNQPQH
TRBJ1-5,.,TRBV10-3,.,ATSGTENYQPQH
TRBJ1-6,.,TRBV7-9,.,ASSPPGDSPLH
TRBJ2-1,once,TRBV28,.,ASSFFQVSYNEQF
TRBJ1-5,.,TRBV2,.,ASSGQTAGNQPQH
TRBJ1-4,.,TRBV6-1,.,ASRDGEKLF
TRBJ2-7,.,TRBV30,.,AWAGITYEQY
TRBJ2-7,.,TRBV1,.,TSSQAITSTQYEQY
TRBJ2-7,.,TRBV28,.,ASSPTPTYEQY
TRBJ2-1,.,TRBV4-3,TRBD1,ASSQERRGGALDEQF
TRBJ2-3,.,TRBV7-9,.,ASSSLPDTQY
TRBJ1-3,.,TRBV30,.,AWSVVYSGNTIY
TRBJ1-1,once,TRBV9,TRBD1,ASSVTGGVNTEAF
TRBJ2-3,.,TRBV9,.,ASSVRGAATQY
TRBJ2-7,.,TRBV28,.,ASSLSRRWYEQY
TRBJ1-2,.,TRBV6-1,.,ASSEPMTIGSFGYT
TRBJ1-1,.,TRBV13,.,ASSLKGLFGRVNTEAF
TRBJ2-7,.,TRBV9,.,ASSVDEGNYEQY
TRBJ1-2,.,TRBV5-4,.,ASSLGQDRGYT
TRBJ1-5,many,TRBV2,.,ASEEGSSDQPQH
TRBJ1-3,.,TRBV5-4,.,ASSLESWGSGNTIY
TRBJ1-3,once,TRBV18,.,ASSPPSPSGNTIY
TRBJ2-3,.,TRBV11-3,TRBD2,ASSLRSGGSTDTQY
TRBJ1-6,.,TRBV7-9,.,ASLDGFSSYNSPLH
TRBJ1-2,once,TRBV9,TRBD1,ASSGGPGQYGYT
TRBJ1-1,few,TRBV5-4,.,ASSRVTGATEAF
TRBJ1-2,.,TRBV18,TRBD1,ASSPSPTGSYGYT